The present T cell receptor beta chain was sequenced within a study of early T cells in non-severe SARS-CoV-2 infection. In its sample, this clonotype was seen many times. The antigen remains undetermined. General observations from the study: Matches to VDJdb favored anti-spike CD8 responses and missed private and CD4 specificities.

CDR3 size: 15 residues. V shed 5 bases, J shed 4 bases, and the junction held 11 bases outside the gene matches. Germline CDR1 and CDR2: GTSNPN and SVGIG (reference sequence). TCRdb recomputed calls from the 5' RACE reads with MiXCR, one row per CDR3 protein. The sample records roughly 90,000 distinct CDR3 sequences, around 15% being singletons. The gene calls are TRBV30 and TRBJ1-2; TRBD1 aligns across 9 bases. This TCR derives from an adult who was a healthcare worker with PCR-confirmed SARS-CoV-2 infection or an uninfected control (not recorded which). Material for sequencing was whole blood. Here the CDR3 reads CAWDHGDRVSYGYTF. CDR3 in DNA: TGTGCCTGGGACCATGGGGACAGGGTCTCCTATGGCTACACCTTC.